Listed below are T cell receptor beta chains from one sample, sequenced in a study of T cell responses to AZD1222 COVID-19 vaccine. TCRdb's table, derived via immunoSEQ multiplex PCR, lists solely in-frame clones and lacks some. The sample carries 150,000 to 200,000 clones, around 87% recorded once. Material: peripheral blood, obtained on day 0 of AZD1222 vaccination. All receptors derive from an adult in good health. The CDR3 runs from the conserved cysteine through the conserved F or W. A D gene is named only where the DNA matches it firmly. Not every row has a clone size; where given, it reads once, few, many or a size class.

CDR3aa	CDR3nt	v_gene	len	abundance	d_gene	j_gene
CASSATGGLDEQYF	TGTGCCAGTAGCGCCACAGGGGGCCTTGACGAGCAGTACTTC	TRBV19	14	-	TRBD1	TRBJ2-7
CASSLQGIGYTF	TGTGCCAGCAGCTTACAGGGGATTGGCTACACCTTC	TRBV11-2	12	-	-	TRBJ1-2
CASNSQGRRSGANVLTF	TGTGCCAGTAATTCCCAGGGAAGAAGGTCTGGGGCCAACGTCCTGACTTTC	TRBV19	17	-	-	TRBJ2-6
CASSQVIGRANTGELFF	TGTGCCAGCAGCCAAGTTATCGGGAGGGCGAACACCGGGGAGCTGTTTTTT	TRBV3-1/TRBV3-2	17	-	TRBD2	TRBJ2-2
CASSSPFVGAEGYTF	TGTGCCAGCAGCTCACCCTTTGTGGGGGCAGAAGGCTACACCTTC	TRBV9	15	-	-	TRBJ1-2
CASSYNALDSPLHF	TGTGCCAGCAGTTACAATGCCCTTGACTCACCCCTCCACTTT	TRBV6-2/TRBV6-3	14	few	-	TRBJ1-6
CASSPPGSAISEQYF	TGTGCCAGCTCACCACCGGGATCAGCGATCTCCGAGCAGTACTTC	TRBV18	15	-	-	TRBJ2-7
CASRKWDRGSANYGYTF	TGTGCCAGTAGGAAGTGGGACAGGGGGAGCGCTAACTATGGCTACACCTTC	TRBV19	17	-	TRBD1	TRBJ1-2
CASSEVLGRDEKLFF	TGTGCCAGCAGTGAAGTTCTGGGCAGGGATGAAAAACTGTTTTTT	TRBV6-1	15	-	-	TRBJ1-4
CASTRGPYEQYF	TGTGCCAGCACCCGGGGGCCCTACGAGCAGTACTTC	TRBV28	12	-	-	TRBJ2-7
CASSEIGAEAFF	TGTGCCAGCAGTGAAATCGGGGCTGAAGCTTTCTTT	TRBV6-1	12	-	-	TRBJ1-1
CASSPDLLENNEQFF	TGCGCCAGCAGCCCGGACCTACTCGAAAACAATGAGCAGTTCTTC	TRBV5-1	15	-	-	TRBJ2-1
CASSVSGTSTDTQYF	TGTGCCAGCAGCGTTAGCGGGACAAGCACAGATACGCAGTATTTT	TRBV7-7	15	-	TRBD2	TRBJ2-3
CASSIQDSFYGYTF	TGTGCCAGTAGTATCCAGGACAGTTTCTATGGCTACACCTTC	TRBV19	14	few	-	TRBJ1-2
CASSQGAGAYEQYF	TGCGCCAGCAGCCAAGGGGCAGGAGCCTACGAGCAGTACTTC	TRBV4-1	14	-	-	TRBJ2-7
CASSEAFREGGAWIYGYTF	TGTGCCAGCAGTGAAGCTTTCCGTGAAGGGGGCGCTTGGATCTATGGCTACACCTTC	TRBV6-1	19	-	TRBD1	TRBJ1-2
CASSQEQGIYYEQYF	TGTGCCAGCAGCCAAGAGCAGGGGATATATTACGAGCAGTACTTC	TRBV3-1/TRBV3-2	15	-	-	TRBJ2-7
CASRGDRGNTEAFF	TGCGCCAGCAGGGGGGACAGGGGGAACACTGAAGCTTTCTTT	TRBV10-1	14	-	TRBD1	TRBJ1-1
CASSQEIGLANDEQFF	TGTGCCAGCAGCCAAGAAATAGGACTAGCAAACGATGAGCAGTTCTTC	TRBV3-1/TRBV3-2	16	-	TRBD2	TRBJ2-1
CASNRETQYF	TGCGCCAGCAATAGAGAGACCCAGTACTTC	TRBV23-1	10	few	-	TRBJ2-5
CASSEVRKDPLDF	TGTGCCAGCAGTGAAGTCCGTAAGGATCCCCTAGACTTC	TRBV6-1	13	-	-	TRBJ2-7
CATSRDRGSTYEQYF	TGTGCCACCAGCAGAGACCGGGGATCCACCTACGAGCAGTACTTC	TRBV15	15	-	-	TRBJ2-7
CASSLLGREAFF	TGTGCCAGCAGTTTATTGGGGCGCGAAGCTTTCTTT	TRBV27	12	-	-	TRBJ1-1
CASSLGGRGWNYGYTF	TGTGCCAGCAGCTTAGGCGGCAGGGGGTGGAACTATGGCTACACCTTC	TRBV7-8	16	-	TRBD1	TRBJ1-2